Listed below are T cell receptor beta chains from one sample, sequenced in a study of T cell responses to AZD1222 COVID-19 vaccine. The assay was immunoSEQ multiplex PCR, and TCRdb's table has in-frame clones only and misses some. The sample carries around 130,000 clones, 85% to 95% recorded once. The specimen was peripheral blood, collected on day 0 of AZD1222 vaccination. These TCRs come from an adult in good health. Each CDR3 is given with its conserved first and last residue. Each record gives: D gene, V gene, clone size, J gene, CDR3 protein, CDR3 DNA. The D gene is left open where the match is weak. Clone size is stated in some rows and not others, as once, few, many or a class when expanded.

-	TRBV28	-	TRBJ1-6	CASREYNSPLHF	TGTGCCAGCAGAGAGTATAATTCACCCCTCCACTTT
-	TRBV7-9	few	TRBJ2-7	CASSFPTGIQYF	TGTGCCAGCAGCTTCCCTACAGGGATCCAGTACTTC
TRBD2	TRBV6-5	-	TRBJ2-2	CASSYSSGGGRELFF	TGTGCCAGCAGTTACTCTAGCGGGGGAGGCCGGGAGCTGTTTTTT
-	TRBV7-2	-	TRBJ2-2	CASSLALNTGELFF	TGTGCCAGCAGCTTAGCACTTAACACCGGGGAGCTGTTTTTT
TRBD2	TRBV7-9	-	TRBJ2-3	CASSLFPPLAGESTDTQYF	TGTGCCAGCAGCTTATTCCCCCCACTTGCGGGGGAAAGCACAGATACGCAGTATTTT
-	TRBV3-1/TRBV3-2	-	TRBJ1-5	CASSQVSGSNQPQHF	TGTGCCAGCAGCCAAGTTTCTGGGAGCAATCAGCCCCAGCATTTT
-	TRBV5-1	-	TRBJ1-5	CASSVGTNQPQHF	TGCGCCAGCAGCGTGGGAACCAATCAGCCCCAGCATTTT
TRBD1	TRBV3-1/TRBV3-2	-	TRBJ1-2	CASSQGDREDGYTF	TGTGCCAGCAGCCAAGGGGACAGGGAAGATGGCTACACCTTC
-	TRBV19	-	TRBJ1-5	CASSSGFLPQHF	TGTGCCAGTAGTAGTGGATTCCTGCCCCAGCATTTT
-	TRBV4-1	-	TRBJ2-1	CASSQGTRSSYNEQFF	TGCGCCAGCAGCCAAGGGACAAGGAGCTCCTACAATGAGCAGTTCTTC
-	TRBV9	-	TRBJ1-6	CASSVEGSYNSPLHF	TGTGCCAGCAGCGTAGAGGGGTCCTATAATTCACCCCTCCACTTT
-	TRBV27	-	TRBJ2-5	CASSPWDSRRVGLETQYF	TGTGCCAGCAGCCCCTGGGACTCCCGAAGGGTAGGGTTAGAGACCCAGTACTTC
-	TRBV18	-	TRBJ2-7	CASSPTGFLTSSSYEQYF	TGTGCCAGCTCACCAACAGGGTTCCTAACTTCTAGCTCCTACGAGCAGTACTTC
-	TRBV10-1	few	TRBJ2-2	CATQPGGHTGELFF	TGCGCCACACAGCCGGGCGGACACACCGGGGAGCTGTTTTTT
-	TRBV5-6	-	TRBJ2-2	CASSLVITGELFF	TGTGCCAGCAGCTTGGTTATCACCGGGGAGCTGTTTTTT
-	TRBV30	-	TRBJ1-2	CAWSVSVSLSYGYTF	TGTGCCTGGAGTGTATCTGTCTCCCTAAGCTATGGCTACACCTTC
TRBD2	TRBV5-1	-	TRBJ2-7	CASSPGLEPHEQYF	TGCGCCAGCAGCCCGGGACTAGAACCCCACGAGCAGTACTTC
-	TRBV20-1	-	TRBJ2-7	CSASGGFGPGAYEQYF	TGCAGTGCTAGTGGGGGCTTCGGACCTGGGGCCTACGAGCAGTACTTC
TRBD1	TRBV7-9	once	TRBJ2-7	CASSLSRGLHEQYF	TGTGCCAGCAGCTTGAGTAGGGGGCTCCACGAGCAGTACTTC
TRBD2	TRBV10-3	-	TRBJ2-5	CAISQSSGGGQETQYF	TGTGCCATCAGCCAGTCTAGCGGGGGGGGTCAAGAGACCCAGTACTTC
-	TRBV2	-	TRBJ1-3	CASSEGTGNTIYF	TGTGCCAGCAGTGAAGGAACTGGAAACACCATATATTTT
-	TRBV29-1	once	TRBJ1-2	CSVQGRLNYGYTF	TGCAGCGTCCAGGGACGGCTTAACTATGGCTACACCTTC
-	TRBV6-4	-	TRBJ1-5	CASSELVWDKGNQPQHF	TGTGCCAGCAGTGAACTGGTCTGGGACAAAGGCAATCAGCCCCAGCATTTT
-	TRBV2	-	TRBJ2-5	CASSAGRSQETQYF	TGTGCCAGCAGTGCCGGTAGGAGCCAAGAGACCCAGTACTTC
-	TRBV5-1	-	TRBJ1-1	CASSWTVEDTEAFF	TGCGCCAGCAGCTGGACGGTTGAGGACACTGAAGCTTTCTTT
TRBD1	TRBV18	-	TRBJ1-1	CASSIQTGVTEAFF	TGTGCCAGCTCAATACAGACAGGGGTCACTGAAGCTTTCTTT
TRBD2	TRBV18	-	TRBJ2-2	CASSPGVAGAAGELFF	TGTGCCAGCTCACCAGGGGTAGCGGGGGCCGCCGGGGAGCTGTTTTTT
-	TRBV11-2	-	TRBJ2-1	CASSLVNRDNEQFF	TGTGCCAGCAGCTTAGTGAACCGGGACAATGAGCAGTTCTTC
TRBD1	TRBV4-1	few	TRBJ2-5	CASSQIATRTGSETQYF	TGCGCCAGCAGCCAGATTGCAACTCGGACAGGGTCAGAGACCCAGTACTTC
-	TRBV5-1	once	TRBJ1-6	CASSFRHQGGNSPLHF	TGCGCCAGCAGCTTCCGGCACCAAGGGGGAAATTCACCCCTCCACTTT
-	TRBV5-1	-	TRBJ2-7	CASSLDRAYEQYF	TGCGCCAGCAGCTTGGACAGGGCCTACGAGCAGTACTTC
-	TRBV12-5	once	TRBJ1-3	CASGFPDTSGNTIYF	TGTGCTAGTGGTTTCCCGGACACCTCTGGAAACACCATATATTTT
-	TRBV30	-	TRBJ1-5	CAWSVAGFNQPQHF	TGTGCCTGGAGTGTGGCGGGATTTAATCAGCCCCAGCATTTT
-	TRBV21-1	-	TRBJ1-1	CASSKDWDRGDTEAFF	TGTGCCAGCAGCAAAGATTGGGACAGGGGGGACACTGAAGCTTTCTTT
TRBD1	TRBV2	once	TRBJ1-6	CASSLQGPFTNSPLHF	TGTGCCAGCAGTCTACAGGGGCCGTTTACTAATTCACCCCTCCACTTT
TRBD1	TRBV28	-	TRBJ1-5	CASGTGGADSVQPQHF	TGTGCCAGCGGAACAGGGGGCGCGGATTCTGTTCAGCCCCAGCATTTT
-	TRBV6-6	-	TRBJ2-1	CASSYSTAFYNEQFF	TGTGCCAGCAGTTACTCGACGGCCTTTTACAATGAGCAGTTCTTC
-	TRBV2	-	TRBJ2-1	CASSASEPVNEQFF	TGTGCCAGCAGTGCTAGCGAGCCCGTCAATGAGCAGTTCTTC
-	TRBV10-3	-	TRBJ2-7	CAISELGARAEYEQYF	TGTGCCATCAGTGAGTTAGGGGCCAGAGCGGAATACGAGCAGTACTTC
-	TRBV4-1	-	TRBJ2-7	CASSQVGLLSYEQYF	TGCGCCAGCAGCCAAGTTGGACTCCTTTCCTACGAGCAGTACTTC
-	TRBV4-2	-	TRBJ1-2	CASSQTIGADYGYTF	TGTGCCAGCAGCCAGACAATCGGTGCGGACTATGGCTACACCTTC
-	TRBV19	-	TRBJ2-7	CASSIALSYEQYF	TGTGCCAGTAGTATAGCACTTTCCTACGAGCAGTACTTC
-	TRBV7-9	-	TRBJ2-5	CASIFLQGSETQYF	TGTGCCAGCATCTTTTTGCAGGGATCGGAGACCCAGTACTTC
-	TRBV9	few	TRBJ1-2	CASSVGPGANYGYTF	TGTGCCAGCAGCGTAGGCCCGGGGGCGAACTATGGCTACACCTTC
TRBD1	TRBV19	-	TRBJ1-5	CASSIGTGVYQPQHF	TGTGCCAGTAGTATTGGGACAGGCGTTTATCAGCCCCAGCATTTT
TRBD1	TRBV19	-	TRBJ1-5	CASTSRGRAEHF	TGTGCCAGTACCTCCAGGGGGCGGGCGGAGCATTTT
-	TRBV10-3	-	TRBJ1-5	CAISESSGTGSGGPQHF	TGTGCCATCAGTGAGTCGAGCGGGACGGGGAGCGGGGGGCCCCAGCATTTT
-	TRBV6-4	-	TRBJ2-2	CASRLSFPPGKGTGELFF	TGTGCCAGCAGACTATCTTTTCCCCCAGGGAAGGGCACCGGGGAGCTGTTTTTT